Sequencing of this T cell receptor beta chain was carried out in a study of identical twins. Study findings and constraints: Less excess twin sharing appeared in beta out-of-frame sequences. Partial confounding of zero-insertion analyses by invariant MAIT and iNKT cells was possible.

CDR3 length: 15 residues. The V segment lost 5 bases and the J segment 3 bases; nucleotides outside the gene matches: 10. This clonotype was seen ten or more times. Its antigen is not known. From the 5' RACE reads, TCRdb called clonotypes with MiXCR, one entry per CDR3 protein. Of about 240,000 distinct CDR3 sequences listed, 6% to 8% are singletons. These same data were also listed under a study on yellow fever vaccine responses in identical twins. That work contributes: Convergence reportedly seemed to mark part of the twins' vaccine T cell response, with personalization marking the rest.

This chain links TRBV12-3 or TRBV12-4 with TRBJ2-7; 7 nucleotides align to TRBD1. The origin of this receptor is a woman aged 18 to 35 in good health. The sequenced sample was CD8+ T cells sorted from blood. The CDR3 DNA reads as TGTGCCAGCAGTCCCCCGGGACAGACCGTCTACGAGCAGTACTTC. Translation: CASSPPGQTVYEQYF.